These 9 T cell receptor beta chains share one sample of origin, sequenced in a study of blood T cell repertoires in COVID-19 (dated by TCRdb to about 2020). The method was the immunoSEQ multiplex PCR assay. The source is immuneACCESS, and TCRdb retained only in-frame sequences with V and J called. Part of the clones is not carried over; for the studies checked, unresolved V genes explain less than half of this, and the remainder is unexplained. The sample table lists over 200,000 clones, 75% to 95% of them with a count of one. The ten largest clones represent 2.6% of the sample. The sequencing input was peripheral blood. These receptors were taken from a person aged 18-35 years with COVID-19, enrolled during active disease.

CDR3 sequence reads: CASVASGNYNEQFF. CDR3 bases: TGCGCCAGCGTAGCTAGCGGCAACTACAATGAGCAGTTCTTC. This chain joins TRBV5-1 and TRBJ2-1, with 7 nucleotides matching TRBD2. Germline V CDR1 and CDR2: SGHRS, YFSETQ. This CDR3 region has 14 residues. Losses at the gene ends were 7 bases for V and 3 bases for J; bases not matched to a gene: 7. The full variable domain, rest sourced from reference TRBV5-1 and TRBJ2-1, is KAGVTQTPRYLIKTRGQQVTLSCSPISGHRSVSWYQQTPGQGLQFLFEYFSETQRNKGNFPGRFSGRQFSNSRSEMNVSTLELGDSALYLCASVASGNYNEQFFGPGTRLTVL.

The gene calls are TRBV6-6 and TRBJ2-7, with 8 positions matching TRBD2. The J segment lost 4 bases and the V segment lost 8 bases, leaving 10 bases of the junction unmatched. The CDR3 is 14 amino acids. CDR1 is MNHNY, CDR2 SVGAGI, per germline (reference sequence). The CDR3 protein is CASREGGRGYEQYF. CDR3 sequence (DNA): TGTGCCAGCCGGGAGGGAGGCAGGGGATACGAGCAGTACTTC.

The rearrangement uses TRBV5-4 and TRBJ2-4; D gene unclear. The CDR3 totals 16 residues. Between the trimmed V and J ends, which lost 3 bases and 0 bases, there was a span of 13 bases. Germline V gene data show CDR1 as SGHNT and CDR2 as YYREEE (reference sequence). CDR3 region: CASSSTSYLAKNIQYF. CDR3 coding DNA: TGTGCCAGCAGCTCTACGAGCTATCTAGCCAAAAACATTCAGTACTTC. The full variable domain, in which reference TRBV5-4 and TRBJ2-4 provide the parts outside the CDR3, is ETGVTQSPTHLIKTRGQQVTLRCSSQSGHNTVSWYQQALGQGPQFIFQYYREEENGRGNFPPRFSGLQFPNYSSELNVNALELDDSALYLCASSSTSYLAKNIQYFGAGTRLSVL.

The CDR3 nucleotides read TGCGCCAGCAGCCCGGGACAGGGGGGGAATCAGCCCCAGCATTTT. Its protein product is CASSPGQGGNQPQHF. This rearrangement joins TRBV5-1 to TRBJ1-5; 11 positions match TRBD1. This CDR3 is 15 amino acids long. Germline lookup yields CDR1 SGHRS and CDR2 YFSETQ. With V trimmed by 4 bases and J by 4 bases, 4 bases remained unmatched.

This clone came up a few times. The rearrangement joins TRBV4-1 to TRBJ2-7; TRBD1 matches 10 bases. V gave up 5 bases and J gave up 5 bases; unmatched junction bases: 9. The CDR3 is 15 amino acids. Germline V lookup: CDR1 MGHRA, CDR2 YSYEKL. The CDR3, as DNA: TGCGCCAGCAGCAAACCGGGACAGGGGTACCACGAGCAGTACTTC. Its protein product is CASSKPGQGYHEQYF.

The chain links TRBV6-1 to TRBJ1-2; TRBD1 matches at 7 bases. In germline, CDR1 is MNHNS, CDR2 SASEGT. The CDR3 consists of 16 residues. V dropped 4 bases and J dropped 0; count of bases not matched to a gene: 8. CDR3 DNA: TGTGCCAGCAGTGGGACAGGTGGCGAATCTAACTATGGCTACACCTTC. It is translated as CASSGTGGESNYGYTF.

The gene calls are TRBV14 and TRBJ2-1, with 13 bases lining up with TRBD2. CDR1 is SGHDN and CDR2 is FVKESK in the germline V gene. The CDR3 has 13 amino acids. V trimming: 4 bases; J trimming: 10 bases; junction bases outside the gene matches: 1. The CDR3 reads CASSRGLAGEQFF. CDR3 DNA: TGTGCCAGCAGCCGGGGACTAGCGGGAGAGCAGTTCTTC.

DNA of the CDR3: TGTGCCAGCAGTCCTACCACAGGGTACGAGGCCTACACCTTC. Protein sequence: CASSPTTGYEAYTF. The chain combines TRBV27 with TRBJ1-2; TRBD1 is a possible D gene (6 bases). Germline lookup yields CDR1 MNHEY and CDR2 SMNVEV (reference sequence). The CDR3 is 14 residues long. The V end lost 5 bases, the J end lost 10 bases, and 20 bases lay between the germline ends.

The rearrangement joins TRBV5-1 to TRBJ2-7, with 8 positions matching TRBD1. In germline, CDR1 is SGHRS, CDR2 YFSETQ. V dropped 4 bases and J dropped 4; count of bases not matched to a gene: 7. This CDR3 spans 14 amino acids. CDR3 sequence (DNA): TGCGCCAGCAGCCCCGACAGGGGCGTGTACGAGCAGTACTTC. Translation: CASSPDRGVYEQYF.